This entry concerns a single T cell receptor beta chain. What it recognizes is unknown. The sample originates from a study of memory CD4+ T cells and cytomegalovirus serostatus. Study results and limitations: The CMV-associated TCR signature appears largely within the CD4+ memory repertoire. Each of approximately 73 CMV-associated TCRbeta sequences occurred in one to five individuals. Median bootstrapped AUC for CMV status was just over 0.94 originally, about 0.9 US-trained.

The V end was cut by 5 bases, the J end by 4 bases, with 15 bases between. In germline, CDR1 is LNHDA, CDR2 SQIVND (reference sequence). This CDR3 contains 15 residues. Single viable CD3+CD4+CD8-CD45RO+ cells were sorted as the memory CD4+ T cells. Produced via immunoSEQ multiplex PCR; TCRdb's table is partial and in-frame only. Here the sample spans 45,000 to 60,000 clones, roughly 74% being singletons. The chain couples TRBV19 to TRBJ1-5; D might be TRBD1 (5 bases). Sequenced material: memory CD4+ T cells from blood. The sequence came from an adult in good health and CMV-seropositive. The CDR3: CASSSGPGGNQPQHF. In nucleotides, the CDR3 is TGTGCCAGTAGTTCGGGACCCGGTGGGAATCAGCCCCAGCATTTT.